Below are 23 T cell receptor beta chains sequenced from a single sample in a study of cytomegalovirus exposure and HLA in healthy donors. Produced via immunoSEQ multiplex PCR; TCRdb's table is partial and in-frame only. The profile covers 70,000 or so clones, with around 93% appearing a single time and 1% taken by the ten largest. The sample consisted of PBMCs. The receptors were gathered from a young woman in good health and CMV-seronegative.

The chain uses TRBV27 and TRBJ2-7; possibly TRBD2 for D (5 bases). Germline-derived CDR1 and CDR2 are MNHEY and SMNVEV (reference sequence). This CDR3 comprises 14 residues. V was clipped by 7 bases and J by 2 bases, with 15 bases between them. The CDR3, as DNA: TGTGCCAGCACCCTGACGGGGTCTACCTACGAGCAGTACTTC. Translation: CASTLTGSTYEQYF.

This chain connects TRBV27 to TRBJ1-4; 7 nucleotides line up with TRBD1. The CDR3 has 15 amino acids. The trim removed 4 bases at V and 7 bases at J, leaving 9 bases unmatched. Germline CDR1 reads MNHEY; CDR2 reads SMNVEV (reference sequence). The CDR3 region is CASSSPGTAFEKLFF. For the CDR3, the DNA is TGTGCCAGCAGTTCACCTGGGACAGCCTTTGAAAAACTGTTTTTT.

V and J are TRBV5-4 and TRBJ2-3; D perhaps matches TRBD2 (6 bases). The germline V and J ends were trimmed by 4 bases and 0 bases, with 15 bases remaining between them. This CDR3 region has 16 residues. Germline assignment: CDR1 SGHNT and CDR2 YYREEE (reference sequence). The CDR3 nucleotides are TGTGCCAGCAGCCGCGGAGGGGCATCTAGCACAGATACGCAGTATTTT. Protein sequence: CASSRGGASSTDTQYF. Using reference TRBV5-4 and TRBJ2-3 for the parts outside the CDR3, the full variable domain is ETGVTQSPTHLIKTRGQQVTLRCSSQSGHNTVSWYQQALGQGPQFIFQYYREEENGRGNFPPRFSGLQFPNYSSELNVNALELDDSALYLCASSRGGASSTDTQYFGPGTRLTVL.

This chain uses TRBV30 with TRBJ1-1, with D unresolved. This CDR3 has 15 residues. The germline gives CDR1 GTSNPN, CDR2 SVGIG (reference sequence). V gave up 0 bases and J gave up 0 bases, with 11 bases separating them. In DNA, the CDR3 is TGTGCCTGGAGTGTACTCTCGGGGATGAACACTGAAGCTTTCTTT. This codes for CAWSVLSGMNTEAFF.

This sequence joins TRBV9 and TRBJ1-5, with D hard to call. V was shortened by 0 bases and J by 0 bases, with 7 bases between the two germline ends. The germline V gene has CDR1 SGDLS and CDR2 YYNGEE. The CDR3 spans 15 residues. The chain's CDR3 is CASSVDGFSNQPQHF. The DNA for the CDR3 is TGTGCCAGCAGCGTAGACGGTTTTAGCAATCAGCCCCAGCATTTT. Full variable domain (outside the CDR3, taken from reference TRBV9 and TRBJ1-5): DSGVTQTPKHLITATGQRVTLRCSPRSGDLSVYWYQQSLDQGLQFLIQYYNGEERAKGNILERFSAQQFPDLHSELNLSSLELGDSALYFCASSVDGFSNQPQHFGDGTRLSIL.

The CDR3 region is CASSQEGRLVVNTEAFF. Written as DNA, the CDR3 is TGTGCCAGCAGCCAAGAGGGCAGGCTGGTCGTGAACACTGAAGCTTTCTTT. The V gene is TRBV4-2, the J gene TRBJ1-1; no reliable D call. V was clipped by 0 bases and J by 0 bases, with 14 bases between them. The V gene's germline CDR1 is LGHNA and CDR2 YNFKEQ. The CDR3 spans 17 residues.

This chain's CDR3 is CAIQQGRGTDTQYF. In DNA form, the CDR3 reads TGTGCCATCCAGCAAGGGAGGGGCACAGATACGCAGTATTTT. The chain joins TRBV10-3 to TRBJ2-3, with 7 bases aligning to TRBD2. Germline CDR1 ENHRY, CDR2 SYGVKD. V was clipped by 8 bases and J by 1 base; unmatched bases: 6. This CDR3 has 14 amino acids.

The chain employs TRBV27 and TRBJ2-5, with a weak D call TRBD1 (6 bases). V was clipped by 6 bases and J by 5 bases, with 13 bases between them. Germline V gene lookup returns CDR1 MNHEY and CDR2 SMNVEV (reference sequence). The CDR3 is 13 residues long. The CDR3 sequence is CASSPPGAETQYF. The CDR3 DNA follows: TGTGCCAGCAGCCCCCCAGGGGCCGAGACCCAGTACTTC.

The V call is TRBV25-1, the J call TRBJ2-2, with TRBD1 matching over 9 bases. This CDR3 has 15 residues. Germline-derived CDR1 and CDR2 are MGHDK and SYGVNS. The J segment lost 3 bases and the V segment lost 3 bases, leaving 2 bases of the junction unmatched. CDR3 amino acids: CASSEGDRDTGELFF. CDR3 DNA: TGTGCCAGCAGTGAGGGGGACAGGGACACCGGGGAGCTGTTTTTT.

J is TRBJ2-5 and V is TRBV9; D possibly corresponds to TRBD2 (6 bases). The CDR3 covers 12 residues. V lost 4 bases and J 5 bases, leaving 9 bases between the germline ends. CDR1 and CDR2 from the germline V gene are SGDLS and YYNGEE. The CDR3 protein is CASSRGTETQYF. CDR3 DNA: TGTGCCAGCAGCCGGGGGACTGAGACCCAGTACTTC.

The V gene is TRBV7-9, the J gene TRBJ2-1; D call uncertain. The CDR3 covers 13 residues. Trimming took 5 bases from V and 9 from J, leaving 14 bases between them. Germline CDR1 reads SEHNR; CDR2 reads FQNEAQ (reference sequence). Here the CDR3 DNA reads TGTGCCAGCAGCCCTCCCGCTTGGAGTGAGCAGTTCTTC. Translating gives CASSPPAWSEQFF.

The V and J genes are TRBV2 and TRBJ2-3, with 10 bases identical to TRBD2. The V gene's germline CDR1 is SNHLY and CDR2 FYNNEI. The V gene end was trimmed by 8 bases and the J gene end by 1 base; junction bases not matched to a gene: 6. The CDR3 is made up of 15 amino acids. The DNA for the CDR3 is TGTGCCAGCGGGAGTACTAGCGGGGGCACAGATACGCAGTATTTT. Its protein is CASGSTSGGTDTQYF.

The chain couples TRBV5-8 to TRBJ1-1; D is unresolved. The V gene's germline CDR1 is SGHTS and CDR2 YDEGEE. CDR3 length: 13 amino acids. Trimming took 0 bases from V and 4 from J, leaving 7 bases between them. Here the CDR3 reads CASSLVPRTEAFF. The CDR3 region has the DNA TGTGCCAGCAGCTTGGTTCCCCGCACTGAAGCTTTCTTT.

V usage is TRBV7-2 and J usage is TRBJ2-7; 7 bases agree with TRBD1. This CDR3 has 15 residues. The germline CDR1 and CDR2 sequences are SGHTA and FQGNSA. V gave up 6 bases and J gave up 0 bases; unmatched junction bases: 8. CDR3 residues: CASSPGGFSSYEQYF. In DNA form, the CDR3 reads TGTGCCAGCAGTCCAGGGGGTTTTAGCTCCTACGAGCAGTACTTC.

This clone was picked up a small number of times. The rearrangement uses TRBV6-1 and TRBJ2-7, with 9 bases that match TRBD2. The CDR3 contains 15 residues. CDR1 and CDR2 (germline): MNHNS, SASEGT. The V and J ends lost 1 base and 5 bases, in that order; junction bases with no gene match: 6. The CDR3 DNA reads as TGTGCCAGCAGTGAAGGGGCGGGAGGGCCCCACGAGCAGTACTTC. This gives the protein CASSEGAGGPHEQYF.

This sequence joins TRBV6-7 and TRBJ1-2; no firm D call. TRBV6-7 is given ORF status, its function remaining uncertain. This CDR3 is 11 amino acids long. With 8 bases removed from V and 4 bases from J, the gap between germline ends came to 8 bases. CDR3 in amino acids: CASLSLYGYTF. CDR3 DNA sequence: TGTGCCAGCTTGTCCCTCTATGGCTACACCTTC.

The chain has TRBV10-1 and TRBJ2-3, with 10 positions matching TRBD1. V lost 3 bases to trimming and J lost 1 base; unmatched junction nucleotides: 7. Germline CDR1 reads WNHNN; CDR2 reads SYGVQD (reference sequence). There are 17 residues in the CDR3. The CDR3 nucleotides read TGCGCCAGCAGTGATGACAGGGGGCAATGGGGCACAGATACGCAGTATTTT. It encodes CASSDDRGQWGTDTQYF.

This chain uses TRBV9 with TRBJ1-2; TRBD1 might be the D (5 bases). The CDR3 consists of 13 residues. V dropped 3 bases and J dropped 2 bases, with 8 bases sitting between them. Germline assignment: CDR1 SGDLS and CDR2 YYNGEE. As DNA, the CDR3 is TGTGCCAGCAGCGCGGACACCAACTATGGCTACACCTTC. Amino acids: CASSADTNYGYTF.

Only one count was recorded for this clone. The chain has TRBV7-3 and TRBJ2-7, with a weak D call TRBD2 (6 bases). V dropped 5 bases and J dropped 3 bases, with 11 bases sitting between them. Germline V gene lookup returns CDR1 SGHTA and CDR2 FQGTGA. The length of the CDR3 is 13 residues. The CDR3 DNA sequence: TGTGCCAGCAGCAAAAACGGGGGCTACGAGCAGTACTTC. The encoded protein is CASSKNGGYEQYF.

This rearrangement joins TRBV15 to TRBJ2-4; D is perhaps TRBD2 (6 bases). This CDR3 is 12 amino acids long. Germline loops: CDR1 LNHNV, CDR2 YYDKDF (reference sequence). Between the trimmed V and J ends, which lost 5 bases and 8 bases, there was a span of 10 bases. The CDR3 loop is CATSEDYYIQYF. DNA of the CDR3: TGTGCCACCAGCGAGGACTATTACATTCAGTACTTC.

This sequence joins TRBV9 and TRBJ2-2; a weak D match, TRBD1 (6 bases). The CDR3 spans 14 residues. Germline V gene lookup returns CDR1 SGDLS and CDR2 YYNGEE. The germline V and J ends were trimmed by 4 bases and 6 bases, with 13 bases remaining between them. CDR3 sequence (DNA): TGTGCCAGCAGCATAACAGGGTGGGCCGGGGAGCTGTTTTTT. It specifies CASSITGWAGELFF.

CDR3: CASSSDRNTEAFF. The CDR3 DNA follows: TGTGCCAGCAGCTCCGACAGGAACACTGAAGCTTTCTTT. The rearrangement uses TRBV7-2 and TRBJ1-1; TRBD1 might be the D (5 bases). Germline V gene sequence: CDR1 SGHTA, CDR2 FQGNSA. This CDR3 has 13 residues. V lost 4 bases, J lost 1 base, and 7 bases lay in between.

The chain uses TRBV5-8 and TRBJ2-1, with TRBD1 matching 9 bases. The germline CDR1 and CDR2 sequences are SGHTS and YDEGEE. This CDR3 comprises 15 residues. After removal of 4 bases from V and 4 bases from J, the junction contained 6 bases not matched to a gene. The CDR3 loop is CASSAGTGHYNEQFF. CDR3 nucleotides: TGTGCCAGCAGCGCAGGGACAGGGCATTACAATGAGCAGTTCTTC.